This TCR beta chain was recorded in a study of control samples from healthy donors and cancer patients. This CDR3 has 13 residues. V was pared by 2 bases and J by 2 bases, with 6 bases between. Germline-derived CDR1 and CDR2 are MNHEY and SVGAGI. The table came from immunoSEQ multiplex PCR; TCRdb's copy has only in-frame clones and leaves some out. The sample lists about 140,000 clones; around 94% were seen once. The chain recombines TRBV6-5 with TRBJ1-2; no clear D. What was sequenced was blood. The receptor was derived from a man aged 40-55 years in good health. The CDR3, as DNA: TGTGCCAGCAGTTACGCGAGGAACTATGGCTACACCTTC. This gives the protein CASSYARNYGYTF.